This passage covers 8 T cell receptor beta chains from one sample sequenced in a study of blood T cell repertoires in COVID-19 (dated by TCRdb to the early 2020s). The library came from the immunoSEQ multiplex PCR assay. In its TCRdb copy, this immuneACCESS table keeps in-frame sequences only and misses some clones. Where compared with another copy, unresolved V genes explain less than half of these, and the others have no known cause. Counted in this sample were about 140,000 clones; about 87% of them appeared once. More than 2% of the sample is in the top ten clones. Sequencing was carried out using peripheral blood. These receptors were obtained from a human donor with COVID-19, enrolled during active disease. The donor label of this sample is uncertain.

Details on this clone: Relative to the germline gene, one junction end is altered; a read error may explain this. The chain joins TRBV7-7 to TRBJ2-2, with 7 bases lining up with TRBD1. The CDR3 length is 13 residues. The germline V gene has CDR1 SSHAT and CDR2 FNYEAQ (reference sequence). The CDR3 spells CASSSTGLGELFF. In DNA form, the CDR3 reads TGTGCTAGCAGCTCGACAGGGCTTGGGGAGCTGTTTTTT.

The chain links TRBV5-1 to TRBJ2-5; 8 nucleotides match TRBD2. Germline CDR1 reads SGHRS; CDR2 reads YFSETQ. V shed 3 bases and J 5 bases; nucleotides not matched to a gene: 3. This CDR3 is built from 13 residues. The CDR3 protein is CASSSSGGETQYF. The DNA of the CDR3 is TGCGCCAGCAGCTCATCGGGAGGGGAGACCCAGTACTTC.

The V and J genes are TRBV6-5 and TRBJ1-5; D is unclear. Deletions cut 2 bases from V and 3 bases from J, with 11 bases between. The CDR3 consists of 15 residues. Germline V gives CDR1 MNHEY, CDR2 SVGAGI. This CDR3 reads CASSYGPGNNQPQHF. The CDR3 DNA follows: TGTGCCAGCAGTTACGGGCCCGGGAACAATCAGCCCCAGCATTTT.

The chain couples TRBV5-1 to TRBJ2-5; 7 bases align to TRBD1. The CDR3 has 17 residues. V gave up 4 bases and J gave up 4 bases; unmatched junction bases: 16. The germline V gene encodes CDR1 SGHRS and CDR2 YFSETQ. CDR3: CASSPVPLTGSGETQYF. CDR3 coding DNA: TGCGCCAGCAGCCCAGTCCCTTTGACAGGGTCAGGAGAGACCCAGTACTTC.

This sequence joins TRBV5-1 and TRBJ2-7; 13 bases are shared with TRBD2. The V gene's germline CDR1 is SGHRS and CDR2 YFSETQ. J lost 6 bases, V lost 3 bases, and 9 bases had no gene match. The CDR3 sequence is 16 residues long. CDR3 protein: CASSYTSGGALGEQYF. Here the CDR3 DNA reads TGCGCCAGCAGCTATACTAGCGGGGGGGCCTTGGGCGAGCAGTACTTC. Combining the CDR3 with reference TRBV5-1 and TRBJ2-7 gives the whole variable domain KAGVTQTPRYLIKTRGQQVTLSCSPISGHRSVSWYQQTPGQGLQFLFEYFSETQRNKGNFPGRFSGRQFSNSRSEMNVSTLELGDSALYLCASSYTSGGALGEQYFGPGTRLTVT.

The rearrangement joins TRBV18 to TRBJ2-5; D is perhaps TRBD1 (6 bases). The CDR3 is 15 residues long. The germline V gene encodes CDR1 KGHSH and CDR2 LQKENI. Trimming removed 4 bases from V and 5 bases from J, with 17 bases in between. This chain's CDR3 is CASSLRDTQGETQYF. The CDR3, as DNA: TGTGCCAGCTCACTACGGGACACCCAAGGGGAGACCCAGTACTTC. Complete variable domain (other parts from reference TRBV18 and TRBJ2-5): NAGVMQNPRHLVRRRGQEARLRCSPMKGHSHVYWYRQLPEEGLKFMVYLQKENIIDESGMPKERFSAEFPKEGPSILRIQQVVRGDSAAYFCASSLRDTQGETQYFGPGTRLLVL.

This rearrangement joins TRBV11-1 to TRBJ1-2; a weak D match, TRBD1 (5 bases). V was trimmed by 2 bases and J by 4 bases, leaving 8 bases between them. This CDR3 has 13 residues. Germline values: CDR1 SGHAT, CDR2 FQDESV (reference sequence). The CDR3 sequence is CASSLPDSYGYTF. The CDR3, as DNA: TGTGCCAGCAGCTTACCCGACAGCTATGGCTACACCTTC.

The chain uses TRBV5-1 and TRBJ1-6, with D hard to call. The germline CDR1 and CDR2 sequences are SGHRS and YFSETQ. Trimming pared 1 base from V and 10 bases from J, leaving 15 bases between. The CDR3 is 15 amino acids. The CDR3 protein is CASSLQGSLSSPLHF. CDR3 nucleotides: TGCGCCAGCAGCTTGCAAGGGAGTCTGAGCTCACCCCTCCACTTT.